This is a list of T cell receptor beta chains from one sample in a study of Ad26.COV2.S vaccination and SARS-CoV-2 variants. The assay was immunoSEQ multiplex PCR, and TCRdb's table has in-frame clones only and misses some. The data contain roughly 500,000 clones, around 88% of them singletons. The source was peripheral blood, collected in a trial of Ad26.COV2.S vaccine versus placebo. These TCRs come from a person between 18 and 60 years old who received the Ad26.COV2.S COVID-19 vaccine or a placebo. Both conserved end residues are part of each CDR3. The D gene is left open where the match is weak. The size of a clone is reported for some rows only, either as once, few or many, or as a class for expanded clones.

clone size: NA; J gene: TRBJ1-3; D gene: NA; V gene: TRBV5-6; CDR3 protein: CASSRSGQSEGNTIYF; CDR3 DNA: TGTGCCAGCAGCAGAAGTGGACAGTCGGAAGGAAACACCATATATTTT
clone size: NA; J gene: TRBJ2-7; D gene: NA; V gene: TRBV7-2; CDR3 protein: CASSVPSYEQYF; CDR3 DNA: TGTGCCAGCAGCGTCCCCTCCTACGAGCAGTACTTC
clone size: NA; J gene: TRBJ1-3; D gene: NA; V gene: TRBV19; CDR3 protein: CASSTTGQPGNTIYF; CDR3 DNA: TGTGCCAGTAGTACTACCGGACAGCCCGGAAACACCATATATTTT
clone size: NA; J gene: TRBJ1-2; D gene: TRBD1; V gene: TRBV6-5; CDR3 protein: CASSYRTGNGYTF; CDR3 DNA: TGTGCCAGCAGTTACCGGACAGGGAATGGCTACACCTTC
clone size: once; J gene: TRBJ1-2; D gene: NA; V gene: TRBV7-9; CDR3 protein: CASISGQINYGYTF; CDR3 DNA: TGTGCCAGCATAAGTGGACAGATAAACTATGGCTACACCTTC
clone size: NA; J gene: TRBJ1-3; D gene: NA; V gene: TRBV7-9; CDR3 protein: CASRSWGEQDRNSGNTIYF; CDR3 DNA: TGTGCCAGCAGGTCCTGGGGGGAACAAGACAGGAACTCTGGAAACACCATATATTTT
clone size: NA; J gene: TRBJ2-7; D gene: NA; V gene: TRBV5-1; CDR3 protein: CASRMTPSYEQYF; CDR3 DNA: TGCGCCAGCAGAATGACACCTTCCTACGAGCAGTACTTC
clone size: once; J gene: TRBJ2-5; D gene: TRBD2; V gene: TRBV28; CDR3 protein: CAGSSEGLAEETQYF; CDR3 DNA: TGTGCCGGGTCCTCCGAGGGACTAGCCGAAGAGACCCAGTACTTC
clone size: many; J gene: TRBJ2-7; D gene: NA; V gene: TRBV4-2; CDR3 protein: CASSPGALARSSYEQYF; CDR3 DNA: TGTGCCAGCAGCCCAGGGGCCCTAGCGCGGAGCTCCTACGAGCAGTACTTC
clone size: NA; J gene: TRBJ2-1; D gene: NA; V gene: TRBV5-1; CDR3 protein: CASSPPTRPNEQFF; CDR3 DNA: TGCGCCAGCAGCCCGCCGACTAGACCCAATGAGCAGTTCTTC
clone size: NA; J gene: TRBJ2-4; D gene: TRBD1; V gene: TRBV27; CDR3 protein: CASRFRQGRPKNIQYF; CDR3 DNA: TGTGCCAGCAGATTCCGACAGGGGAGGCCAAAAAACATTCAGTACTTC
clone size: NA; J gene: TRBJ2-1; D gene: NA; V gene: TRBV7-9; CDR3 protein: CASSLTAHNEQFF; CDR3 DNA: TGTGCCAGCAGCTTAACGGCACACAATGAGCAGTTCTTC
clone size: NA; J gene: TRBJ2-5; D gene: NA; V gene: TRBV9; CDR3 protein: CASSPGVTAQETQYF; CDR3 DNA: TGTGCCAGCAGCCCAGGAGTCACAGCCCAAGAGACCCAGTACTTC
clone size: NA; J gene: TRBJ2-1; D gene: NA; V gene: TRBV5-1; CDR3 protein: CASRPDYYNEQFF; CDR3 DNA: TGCGCCAGCAGACCCGACTACTACAATGAGCAGTTCTTC
clone size: NA; J gene: TRBJ2-7; D gene: TRBD2; V gene: TRBV6-5; CDR3 protein: CASSPSGGWFNEQYF; CDR3 DNA: TGTGCCAGCAGCCCATCGGGGGGATGGTTCAACGAGCAGTACTTC
clone size: once; J gene: TRBJ2-7; D gene: TRBD2; V gene: TRBV6-4; CDR3 protein: CASSHLAGGLYEQYF; CDR3 DNA: TGTGCCAGCAGTCATCTAGCGGGAGGGCTCTACGAGCAGTACTTC
clone size: NA; J gene: TRBJ2-3; D gene: TRBD2; V gene: TRBV3-1/TRBV3-2; CDR3 protein: CASSQDGGGSNTQYF; CDR3 DNA: TGTGCCAGCAGCCAAGACGGGGGGGGCAGCAATACGCAGTATTTT
clone size: NA; J gene: TRBJ2-7; D gene: TRBD2; V gene: TRBV9; CDR3 protein: CASSVAAGLADSYEQYF; CDR3 DNA: TGTGCCAGCAGCGTAGCCGCGGGACTAGCGGACTCCTACGAGCAGTACTTC
clone size: NA; J gene: TRBJ1-3; D gene: NA; V gene: TRBV28; CDR3 protein: CASSFSGRTGHF; CDR3 DNA: TGTGCCAGCAGTTTTTCGGGCAGGACCGGGCATTTT
clone size: NA; J gene: TRBJ2-3; D gene: NA; V gene: TRBV7-9; CDR3 protein: CASSPLGAGISTDTQYF; CDR3 DNA: TGTGCCAGCAGCCCCCTCGGTGCAGGGATAAGCACAGATACGCAGTATTTT
clone size: NA; J gene: TRBJ1-5; D gene: TRBD1; V gene: TRBV6-5; CDR3 protein: CASSPRQGYQPQHF; CDR3 DNA: TGTGCCAGCAGTCCCCGACAGGGGTATCAGCCCCAGCATTTT
clone size: NA; J gene: TRBJ2-5; D gene: NA; V gene: TRBV27; CDR3 protein: CASSLFGRQETQYF; CDR3 DNA: TGTGCCAGCAGTTTATTCGGCAGACAAGAGACCCAGTACTTC
clone size: NA; J gene: TRBJ2-1; D gene: TRBD1; V gene: TRBV4-3; CDR3 protein: CASSAGQGANEQFF; CDR3 DNA: TGCGCCAGCAGTGCCGGACAGGGGGCAAATGAGCAGTTCTTC
clone size: NA; J gene: TRBJ2-7; D gene: NA; V gene: TRBV6-2/TRBV6-3; CDR3 protein: CASSPGTRFTYEQYF; CDR3 DNA: TGTGCCAGCAGCCCCGGGACCCGTTTTACCTACGAGCAGTACTTC
clone size: NA; J gene: TRBJ1-6; D gene: TRBD1; V gene: TRBV4-3; CDR3 protein: CASSRTGDNSPLHF; CDR3 DNA: TGCGCCAGCAGCCGGACAGGGGATAATTCACCCCTCCACTTT
clone size: NA; J gene: TRBJ1-2; D gene: NA; V gene: TRBV27; CDR3 protein: CASSLRGLANYGYTF; CDR3 DNA: TGTGCCAGCAGTTTACGAGGGTTAGCGAACTATGGCTACACCTTC
clone size: once; J gene: TRBJ2-3; D gene: NA; V gene: TRBV19; CDR3 protein: CASSRHPAADTQYF; CDR3 DNA: TGTGCCAGTAGTCGGCACCCAGCGGCAGATACGCAGTATTTT
clone size: few; J gene: TRBJ1-5; D gene: NA; V gene: TRBV19; CDR3 protein: CASSIALQPQHF; CDR3 DNA: TGTGCCAGTAGTATAGCACTTCAACCCCAGCATTTT
clone size: NA; J gene: TRBJ2-5; D gene: NA; V gene: TRBV29-1; CDR3 protein: CSVVRETQYF; CDR3 DNA: TGCAGCGTTGTGCGAGAGACCCAGTACTTC
clone size: NA; J gene: TRBJ1-4; D gene: NA; V gene: TRBV5-1; CDR3 protein: CASSLVGGYNEKLFF; CDR3 DNA: TGCGCCAGCAGCTTGGTCGGGGGGTATAATGAAAAACTGTTTTTT
clone size: NA; J gene: TRBJ2-3; D gene: TRBD2; V gene: TRBV5-1; CDR3 protein: CASSSGPSAPDTQYF; CDR3 DNA: TGCGCCAGCTCTAGCGGCCCCTCGGCCCCAGATACGCAGTATTTT
clone size: NA; J gene: TRBJ2-5; D gene: NA; V gene: TRBV30; CDR3 protein: CAWSSGYQETQYF; CDR3 DNA: TGTGCCTGGAGCTCGGGGTACCAAGAGACCCAGTACTTC
clone size: NA; J gene: TRBJ1-2; D gene: TRBD1; V gene: TRBV28; CDR3 protein: CASSLGTVYGYTF; CDR3 DNA: TGTGCCAGCAGTTTAGGGACAGTCTATGGCTACACCTTC
clone size: few; J gene: TRBJ2-7; D gene: TRBD2; V gene: TRBV15; CDR3 protein: CATSSHRLTSGRAQYEQYF; CDR3 DNA: TGTGCCACCAGCAGCCACCGATTGACTAGCGGGAGGGCCCAATACGAGCAGTACTTC
clone size: NA; J gene: TRBJ2-7; D gene: TRBD1; V gene: TRBV19; CDR3 protein: CASSRRQGTDEQYF; CDR3 DNA: TGTGCCAGTAGTAGGAGACAGGGTACCGACGAGCAGTACTTC
clone size: NA; J gene: TRBJ2-2; D gene: NA; V gene: TRBV15; CDR3 protein: CATSRTIGNWELFF; CDR3 DNA: TGTGCCACCAGTAGGACAATTGGTAATTGGGAGCTGTTTTTT
clone size: NA; J gene: TRBJ2-3; D gene: TRBD2; V gene: TRBV3-1/TRBV3-2; CDR3 protein: CASSQGVAGELYTQYF; CDR3 DNA: TGTGCCAGCAGCCAAGGGGTAGCGGGAGAGCTCTATACGCAGTATTTT
clone size: NA; J gene: TRBJ2-2; D gene: TRBD1; V gene: TRBV7-9; CDR3 protein: CASNQGDRGRDGELFF; CDR3 DNA: TGTGCCAGCAACCAGGGGGACAGGGGACGGGACGGGGAGCTGTTTTTT
clone size: NA; J gene: TRBJ2-2; D gene: TRBD2; V gene: TRBV24-1; CDR3 protein: CATSEWGRGWLAGEGDTGELFF; CDR3 DNA: TGTGCCACCAGTGAGTGGGGTCGGGGTTGGCTAGCGGGAGAGGGCGACACCGGGGAGCTGTTTTTT
clone size: NA; J gene: TRBJ2-7; D gene: TRBD2; V gene: TRBV9; CDR3 protein: CASSVGLAGGEQYF; CDR3 DNA: TGTGCCAGCAGCGTAGGACTAGCGGGAGGCGAGCAGTACTTC
clone size: NA; J gene: TRBJ1-1; D gene: NA; V gene: TRBV5-1; CDR3 protein: CASRTREGKNTEAFF; CDR3 DNA: TGCGCCAGCAGGACCCGCGAGGGAAAGAACACTGAAGCTTTCTTT
clone size: NA; J gene: TRBJ2-5; D gene: NA; V gene: TRBV12-3/TRBV12-4; CDR3 protein: CASSEIQETQYF; CDR3 DNA: TGTGCCAGCAGTGAGATCCAAGAGACCCAGTACTTC
clone size: NA; J gene: TRBJ2-1; D gene: TRBD2; V gene: TRBV5-1; CDR3 protein: CASSFLSGSYNEQFF; CDR3 DNA: TGCGCCAGCAGCTTCCTGAGCGGGAGCTACAATGAGCAGTTCTTC
clone size: NA; J gene: TRBJ1-6; D gene: NA; V gene: TRBV7-9; CDR3 protein: CASSLDGVTSPLHF; CDR3 DNA: TGTGCCAGCAGCTTAGACGGGGTTACTTCACCCCTCCACTTT
clone size: once; J gene: TRBJ2-7; D gene: NA; V gene: TRBV5-6; CDR3 protein: CASSLVAGAGYEQYF; CDR3 DNA: TGTGCCAGCAGCTTGGTTGCGGGGGCTGGCTACGAGCAGTACTTC
clone size: once; J gene: TRBJ1-5; D gene: TRBD1; V gene: TRBV7-2; CDR3 protein: CASSPTTGEGNQPQHF; CDR3 DNA: TGTGCCAGCAGCCCTACGACAGGGGAGGGAAATCAGCCCCAGCATTTT